This T cell receptor (beta chain) was recovered during a study of cytomegalovirus exposure and HLA in healthy donors. Study-level findings and limits: A likely sequencing artifact accounted for one observed cluster of highly shared sequence variants.

Note on this clone: Its antigen is not identified.

The donors were healthy bone marrow donors. 13 Jbeta primers and 60 Vbeta primers were used for the PCR. Assay: immunoSEQ multiplex PCR; the TCRdb copy retains only in-frame clones and omits some. This table holds 64,000 or so clones, 70% found once. Sequencing was performed on PBMCs. The clonotype was recovered from a woman in her fifties or sixties in good health and CMV-seropositive.

The CDR3 region is CSALSSETQYF. As DNA, the CDR3 is TGCAGTGCTCTCAGTTCCGAGACCCAGTACTTC. The chain links TRBV20-1 to TRBJ2-5; D gene ambiguous. This CDR3 is built from 11 residues. The germline V and J ends were trimmed by 5 bases and 5 bases, with 9 bases remaining between them. Germline V gives CDR1 DFQATT, CDR2 SNEGSKA (reference sequence).